Listed below are T cell receptor beta chains from one sample, sequenced in a study of T cell responses to AZD1222 COVID-19 vaccine. The table came from immunoSEQ multiplex PCR; TCRdb's copy has only in-frame clones and leaves some out. The repertoire has roughly 120,000 clones, 70% to 90% of them found once; the top ten carry approximately 8.8%. Sequenced here: peripheral blood, sampled on day 0 of AZD1222 vaccination. These receptors were collected from an adult in good health. Each CDR3 is given with its conserved first and last residue. Each record gives: D gene, V gene, J gene, clone size, CDR3 protein, CDR3 DNA. The D gene is left open where the match is weak. Rows give clone size only sometimes, using once, few, many, or a class for an expanded clone.

d_gene: .; v_gene: TRBV27; j_gene: TRBJ2-5; abundance: .; CDR3aa: CASSLSGTLYQETQYF; CDR3nt: TGTGCCAGCAGTTTATCAGGGACACTGTACCAAGAGACCCAGTACTTC
d_gene: TRBD1; v_gene: TRBV7-9; j_gene: TRBJ1-4; abundance: .; CDR3aa: CASSQGTGTGNEKLFF; CDR3nt: TGTGCCAGCAGCCAAGGAACCGGGACAGGGAATGAAAAACTGTTTTTT
d_gene: .; v_gene: TRBV7-6; j_gene: TRBJ2-5; abundance: .; CDR3aa: CASSLGSEETQYF; CDR3nt: TGTGCTAGCAGCTTAGGGTCTGAAGAGACCCAGTACTTC
d_gene: TRBD2; v_gene: TRBV2; j_gene: TRBJ2-7; abundance: .; CDR3aa: CASSGLAGYPYEQYF; CDR3nt: TGTGCCAGCAGTGGTTTAGCGGGTTACCCCTACGAGCAGTACTTC
d_gene: .; v_gene: TRBV6-2/TRBV6-3; j_gene: TRBJ2-1; abundance: .; CDR3aa: CASSSYRSYNEQFF; CDR3nt: TGTGCCAGCAGTTCTTACCGATCCTACAATGAGCAGTTCTTC
d_gene: .; v_gene: TRBV2; j_gene: TRBJ2-7; abundance: .; CDR3aa: CASSVFGGPVNAYEQYF; CDR3nt: TGTGCCAGCAGTGTATTTGGCGGCCCCGTGAACGCCTACGAGCAGTACTTC
d_gene: .; v_gene: TRBV6-1; j_gene: TRBJ2-1; abundance: few; CDR3aa: CASSVGGRDTPINEQFF; CDR3nt: TGTGCCAGCAGTGTGGGCGGCCGGGACACTCCAATTAATGAGCAGTTCTTC
d_gene: .; v_gene: TRBV7-6; j_gene: TRBJ1-1; abundance: .; CDR3aa: CASSSNMNTEAFF; CDR3nt: TGTGCCAGCAGCTCAAACATGAACACTGAAGCTTTCTTT
d_gene: TRBD1; v_gene: TRBV4-2; j_gene: TRBJ2-7; abundance: .; CDR3aa: CASSQQQGNPTYEQYF; CDR3nt: TGTGCCAGCAGCCAACAACAGGGGAACCCAACCTACGAGCAGTACTTC
d_gene: .; v_gene: TRBV9; j_gene: TRBJ1-4; abundance: .; CDR3aa: CASSPHIATNEKLFF; CDR3nt: TGTGCCAGCAGCCCCCATATAGCAACTAATGAAAAACTGTTTTTT
d_gene: TRBD1; v_gene: TRBV11-2; j_gene: TRBJ2-2; abundance: .; CDR3aa: CAGRGQSNTGELFF; CDR3nt: TGTGCCGGAAGGGGACAGTCAAACACCGGGGAGCTGTTTTTT
d_gene: .; v_gene: TRBV28; j_gene: TRBJ1-1; abundance: medium-sized; CDR3aa: CASSYGTANTEAFF; CDR3nt: TGTGCCAGCAGCTATGGGACGGCAAACACTGAAGCTTTCTTT
d_gene: .; v_gene: TRBV2; j_gene: TRBJ2-2; abundance: .; CDR3aa: CASSERQGNTGELFF; CDR3nt: TGTGCCAGCAGTGAAAGGCAGGGGAACACCGGGGAGCTGTTTTTT
d_gene: TRBD2; v_gene: TRBV7-3; j_gene: TRBJ2-2; abundance: .; CDR3aa: CASSRTGTSDPNTGELFF; CDR3nt: TGTGCCAGCAGCCGGACCGGGACTAGCGACCCGAACACCGGGGAGCTGTTTTTT
d_gene: .; v_gene: TRBV6-5; j_gene: TRBJ2-7; abundance: .; CDR3aa: CASSYSTGFYEQYF; CDR3nt: TGTGCCAGCAGTTACTCGACCGGCTTCTACGAGCAGTACTTC
d_gene: .; v_gene: TRBV24-1; j_gene: TRBJ2-1; abundance: .; CDR3aa: CATSLRSSYNEQFF; CDR3nt: TGTGCCACCAGTCTGCGTAGCTCCTACAATGAGCAGTTCTTC
d_gene: .; v_gene: TRBV19; j_gene: TRBJ2-1; abundance: .; CDR3aa: CASSIDRRVQFF; CDR3nt: TGTGCCAGTAGTATAGATAGAAGGGTGCAGTTCTTC
d_gene: TRBD1; v_gene: TRBV6-5; j_gene: TRBJ1-4; abundance: .; CDR3aa: CASSPDRGRGEKLFF; CDR3nt: TGTGCCAGCAGTCCTGACAGGGGGCGCGGGGAAAAACTGTTTTTT